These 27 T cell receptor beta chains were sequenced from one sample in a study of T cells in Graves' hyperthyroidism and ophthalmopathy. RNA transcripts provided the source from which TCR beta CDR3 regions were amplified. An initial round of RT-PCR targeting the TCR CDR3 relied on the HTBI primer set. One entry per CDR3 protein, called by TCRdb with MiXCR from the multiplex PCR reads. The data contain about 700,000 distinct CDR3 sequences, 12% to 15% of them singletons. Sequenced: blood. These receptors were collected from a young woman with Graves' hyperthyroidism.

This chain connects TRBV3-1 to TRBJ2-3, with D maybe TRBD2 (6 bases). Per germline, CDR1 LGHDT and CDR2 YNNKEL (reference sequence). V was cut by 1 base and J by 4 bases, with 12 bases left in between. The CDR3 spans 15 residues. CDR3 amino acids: CASSQVDTSPDTQYF. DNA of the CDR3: TGTGCCAGCAGCCAAGTGGATACTAGCCCAGATACGCAGTATTTT.

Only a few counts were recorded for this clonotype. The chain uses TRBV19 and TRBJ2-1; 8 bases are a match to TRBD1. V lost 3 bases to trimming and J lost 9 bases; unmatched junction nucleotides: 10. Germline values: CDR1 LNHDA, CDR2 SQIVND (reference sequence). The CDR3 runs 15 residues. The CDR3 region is CASSIYGQGAGEQFF. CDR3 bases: TGTGCCAGTAGTATTTACGGGCAGGGGGCTGGTGAGCAGTTCTTC.

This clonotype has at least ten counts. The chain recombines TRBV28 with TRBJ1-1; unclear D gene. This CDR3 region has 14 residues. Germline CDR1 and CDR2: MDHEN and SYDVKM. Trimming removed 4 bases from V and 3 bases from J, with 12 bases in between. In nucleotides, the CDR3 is TGTGCCAGCAGTTCGCAGTTTGAGGACACTGAAGCTTTCTTT. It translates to CASSSQFEDTEAFF.

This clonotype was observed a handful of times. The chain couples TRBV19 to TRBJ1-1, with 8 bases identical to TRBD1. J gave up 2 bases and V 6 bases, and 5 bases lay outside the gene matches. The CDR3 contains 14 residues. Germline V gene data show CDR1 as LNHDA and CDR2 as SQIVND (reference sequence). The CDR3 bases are TGTGCCAGTAGGGTGACAGGGGCCAACACTGAAGCTTTCTTT. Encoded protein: CASRVTGANTEAFF.

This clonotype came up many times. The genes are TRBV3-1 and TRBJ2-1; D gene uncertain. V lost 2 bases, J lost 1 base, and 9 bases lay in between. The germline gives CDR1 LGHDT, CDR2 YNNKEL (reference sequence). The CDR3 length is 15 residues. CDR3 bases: TGTGCCAGCAGCCAACACAGCGCATCCTACAATGAGCAGTTCTTC. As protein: CASSQHSASYNEQFF.

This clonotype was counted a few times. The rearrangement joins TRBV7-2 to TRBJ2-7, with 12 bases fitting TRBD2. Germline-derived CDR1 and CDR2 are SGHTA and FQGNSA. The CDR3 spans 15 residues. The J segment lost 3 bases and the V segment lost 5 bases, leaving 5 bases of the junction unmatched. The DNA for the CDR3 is TGTGCCAGCAGCATTCCGACTAGCGGGAGCTACGAGCAGTACTTC. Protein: CASSIPTSGSYEQYF. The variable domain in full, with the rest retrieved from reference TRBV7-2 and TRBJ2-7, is GAGVSQSPSNKVTEKGKDVELRCDPISGHTALYWYRQSLGQGLEFLIYFQGNSAPDKSGLPSDRFSAERTGGSVSTLTIQRTQQEDSAVYLCASSIPTSGSYEQYFGPGTRLTVT.

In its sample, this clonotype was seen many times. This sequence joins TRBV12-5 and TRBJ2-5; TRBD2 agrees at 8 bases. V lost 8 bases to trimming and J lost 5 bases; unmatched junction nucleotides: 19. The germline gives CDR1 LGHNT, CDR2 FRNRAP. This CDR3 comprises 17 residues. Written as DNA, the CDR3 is TGTGCTAGTCCTCCTCCAGGGCTAGCGGGCTCGCGTGAGACCCAGTACTTC. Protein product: CASPPPGLAGSRETQYF.

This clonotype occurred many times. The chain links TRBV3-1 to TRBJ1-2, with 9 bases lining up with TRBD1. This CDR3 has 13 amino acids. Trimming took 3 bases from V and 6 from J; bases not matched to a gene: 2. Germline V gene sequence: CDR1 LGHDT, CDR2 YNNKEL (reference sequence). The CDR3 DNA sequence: TGTGCCAGCAGCCACGGACAGGGGAATGGCTACACCTTC. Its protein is CASSHGQGNGYTF.

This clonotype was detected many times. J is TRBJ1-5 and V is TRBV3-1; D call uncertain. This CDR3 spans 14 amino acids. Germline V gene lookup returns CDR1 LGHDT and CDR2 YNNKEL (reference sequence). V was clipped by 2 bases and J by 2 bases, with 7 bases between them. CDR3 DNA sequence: TGTGCCAGCAGCCAAAGTCTTGGCAATCAGCCCCAGCATTTT. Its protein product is CASSQSLGNQPQHF.

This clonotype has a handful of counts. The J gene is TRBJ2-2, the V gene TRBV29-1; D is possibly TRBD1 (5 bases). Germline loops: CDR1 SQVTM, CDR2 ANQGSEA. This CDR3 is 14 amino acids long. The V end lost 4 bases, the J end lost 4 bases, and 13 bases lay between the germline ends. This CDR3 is CSVGAGRGTGELFF. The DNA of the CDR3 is TGCAGCGTTGGGGCAGGGCGAGGCACCGGGGAGCTGTTTTTT.

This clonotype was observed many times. In nucleotides, the CDR3 is TGCAGCGTGTTCCCCGGGACAGGGGGCTTGTTATTGTACCAAGAGACCCAGTACTTC. Protein product: CSVFPGTGGLLLYQETQYF. This chain links TRBV29-1 with TRBJ2-5; 12 nucleotides align to TRBD1. The J segment lost 0 bases and the V segment lost 6 bases, leaving 17 bases of the junction unmatched. Per germline, CDR1 SQVTM and CDR2 ANQGSEA. The CDR3 is 19 residues long. The whole variable domain, filled in from reference TRBV29-1 and TRBJ2-5, reads SAVISQKPSRDICQRGTSLTIQCQVDSQVTMMFWYRQQPGQSLTLIATANQGSEATYESGFVIDKFPISRPNLTFSTLTVSNMSPEDSSIYLCSVFPGTGGLLLYQETQYFGPGTRLLVL.

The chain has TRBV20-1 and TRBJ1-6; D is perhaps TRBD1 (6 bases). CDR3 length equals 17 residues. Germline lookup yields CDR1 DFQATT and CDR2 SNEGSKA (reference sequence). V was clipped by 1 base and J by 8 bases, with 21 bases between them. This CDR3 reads CSARVRAQGLWYSPLHF. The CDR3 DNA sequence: TGCAGTGCTAGAGTCCGCGCCCAGGGGCTTTGGTATTCACCCCTCCACTTT.

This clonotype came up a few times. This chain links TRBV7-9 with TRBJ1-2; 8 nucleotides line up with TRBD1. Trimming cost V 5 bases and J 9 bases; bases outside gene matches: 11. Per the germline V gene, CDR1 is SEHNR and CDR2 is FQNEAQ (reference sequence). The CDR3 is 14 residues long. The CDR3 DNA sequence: TGTGCCAGCAGCCCCCAGACAGGGGCGACTAGCTACACCTTC. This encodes CASSPQTGATSYTF. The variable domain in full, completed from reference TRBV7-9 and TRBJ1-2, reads DTGVSQNPRHKITKRGQNVTFRCDPISEHNRLYWYRQTLGQGPEFLTYFQNEAQLEKSRLLSDRFSAERPKGSFSTLEIQRTEQGDSAMYLCASSPQTGATSYTFGSGTRLTVV.

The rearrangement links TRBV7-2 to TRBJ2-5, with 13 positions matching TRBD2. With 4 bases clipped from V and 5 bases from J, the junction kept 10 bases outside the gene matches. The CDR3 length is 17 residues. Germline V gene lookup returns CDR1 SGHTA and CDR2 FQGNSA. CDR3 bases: TGTGCCAGCAGCTCGAAATTGACTAGCGGGAGGTTGGAGACCCAGTACTTC. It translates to CASSSKLTSGRLETQYF.

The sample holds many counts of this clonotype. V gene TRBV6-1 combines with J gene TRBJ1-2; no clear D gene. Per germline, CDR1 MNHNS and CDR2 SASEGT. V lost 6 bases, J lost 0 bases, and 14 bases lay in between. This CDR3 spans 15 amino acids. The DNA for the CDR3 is TGTGCCAGCAGCGACCCACAGATTCCTAACTATGGCTACACCTTC. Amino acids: CASSDPQIPNYGYTF.

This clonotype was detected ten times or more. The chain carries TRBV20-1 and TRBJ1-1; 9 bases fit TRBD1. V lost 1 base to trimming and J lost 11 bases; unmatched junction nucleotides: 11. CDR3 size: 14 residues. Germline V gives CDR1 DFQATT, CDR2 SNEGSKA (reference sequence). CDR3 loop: CSARASTGGAWAFF. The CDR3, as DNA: TGCAGTGCTAGAGCCTCGACAGGGGGTGCCTGGGCTTTCTTT.

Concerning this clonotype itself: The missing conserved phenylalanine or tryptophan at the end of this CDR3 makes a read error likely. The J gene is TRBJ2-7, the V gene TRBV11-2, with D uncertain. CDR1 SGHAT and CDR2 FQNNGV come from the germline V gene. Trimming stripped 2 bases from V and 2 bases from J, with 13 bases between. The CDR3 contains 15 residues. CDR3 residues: CASSLTRLTTYEQYS. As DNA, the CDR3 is TGTGCCAGCAGCTTAACTCGGCTCACCACCTACGAGCAGTACTCC.

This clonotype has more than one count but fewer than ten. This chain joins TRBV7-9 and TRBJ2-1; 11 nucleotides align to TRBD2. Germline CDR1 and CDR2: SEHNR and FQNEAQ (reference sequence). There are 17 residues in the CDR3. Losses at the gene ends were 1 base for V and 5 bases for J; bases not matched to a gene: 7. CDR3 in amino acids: CASSLEPGLAANNEQFF. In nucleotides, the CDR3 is TGTGCCAGCAGCTTAGAGCCGGGACTAGCGGCCAACAATGAGCAGTTCTTC.

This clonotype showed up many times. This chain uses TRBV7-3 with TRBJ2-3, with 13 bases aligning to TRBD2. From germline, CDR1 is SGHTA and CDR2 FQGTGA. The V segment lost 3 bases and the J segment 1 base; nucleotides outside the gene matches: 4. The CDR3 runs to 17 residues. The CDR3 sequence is CASSFGLAGVGTDTQYF. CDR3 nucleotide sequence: TGTGCCAGCAGCTTCGGACTAGCGGGAGTCGGCACAGATACGCAGTATTTT.

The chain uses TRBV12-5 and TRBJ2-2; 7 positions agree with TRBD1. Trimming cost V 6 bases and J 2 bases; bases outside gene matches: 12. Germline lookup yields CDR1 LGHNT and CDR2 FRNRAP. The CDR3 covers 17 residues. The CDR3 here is CASGPTSGGPNTGELFF. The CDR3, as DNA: TGTGCTAGTGGGCCTACATCAGGGGGACCTAACACCGGGGAGCTGTTTTTT.

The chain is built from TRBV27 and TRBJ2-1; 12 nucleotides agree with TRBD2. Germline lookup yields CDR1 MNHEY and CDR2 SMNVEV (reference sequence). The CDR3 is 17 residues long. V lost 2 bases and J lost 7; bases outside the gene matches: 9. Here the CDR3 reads CASSLMSSGRAMNEQFF. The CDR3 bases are TGTGCCAGCAGTTTAATGTCTAGCGGGAGGGCAATGAATGAGCAGTTCTTC.

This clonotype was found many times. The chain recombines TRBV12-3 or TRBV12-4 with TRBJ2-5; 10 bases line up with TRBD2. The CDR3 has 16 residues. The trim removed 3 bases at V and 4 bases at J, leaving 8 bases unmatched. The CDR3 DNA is TGTGCCAGCAGTTTTTCGACTAGCGGGTTCGGAGAGACCCAGTACTTC. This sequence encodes CASSFSTSGFGETQYF.

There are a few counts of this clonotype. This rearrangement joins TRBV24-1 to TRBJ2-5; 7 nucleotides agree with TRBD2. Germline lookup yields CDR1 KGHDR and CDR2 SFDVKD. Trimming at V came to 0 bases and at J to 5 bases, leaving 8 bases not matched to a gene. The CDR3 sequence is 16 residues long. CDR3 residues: CATSDLPGEGEETQYF. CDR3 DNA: TGTGCCACCAGTGATTTGCCCGGGGAGGGTGAGGAGACCCAGTACTTC.

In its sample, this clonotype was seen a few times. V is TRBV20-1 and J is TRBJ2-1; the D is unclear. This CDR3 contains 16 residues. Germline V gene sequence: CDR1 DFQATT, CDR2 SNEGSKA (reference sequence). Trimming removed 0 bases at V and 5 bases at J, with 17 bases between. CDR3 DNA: TGCAGTGCTAGAGAGGGATTAGCCGGTAGAGACAATGAGCAGTTCTTC. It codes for CSAREGLAGRDNEQFF.

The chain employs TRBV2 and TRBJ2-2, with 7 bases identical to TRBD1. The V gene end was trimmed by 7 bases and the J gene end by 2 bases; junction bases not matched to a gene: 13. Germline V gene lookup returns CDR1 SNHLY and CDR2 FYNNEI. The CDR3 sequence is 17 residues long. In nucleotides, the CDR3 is TGTGCCAGCATCATATCGCCCGGGACAGCCAACACCGGGGAGCTGTTTTTT. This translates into CASIISPGTANTGELFF.

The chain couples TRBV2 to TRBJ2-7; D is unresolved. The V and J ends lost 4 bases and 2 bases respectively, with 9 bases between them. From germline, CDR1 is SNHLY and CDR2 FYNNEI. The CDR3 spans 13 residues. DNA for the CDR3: TGTGCCAGCAGTGCTTTCGGCCCCTACGAGCAGTACTTC. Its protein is CASSAFGPYEQYF.

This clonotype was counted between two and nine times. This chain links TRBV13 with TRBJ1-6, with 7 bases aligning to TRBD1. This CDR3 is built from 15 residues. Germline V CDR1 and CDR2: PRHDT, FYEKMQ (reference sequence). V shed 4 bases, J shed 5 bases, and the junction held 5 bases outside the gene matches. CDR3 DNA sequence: TGTGCCAGCAGCTACGACAGGGCCAATAATTCACCCCTCCACTTT. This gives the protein CASSYDRANNSPLHF.